These 19 T cell receptor beta chains share one sample of origin, sequenced in a study of shared clonotypes between healthy human individuals. TCRdb keeps only in-frame clones here, not all; method: immunoSEQ multiplex PCR. The data show hundreds of thousands of clones, 72% seen once. The sample comprised memory CD4+ T cells sorted from blood. As to subset: CD45RA-negative fraction. The origin of the receptors is a woman aged 30 to 39 in good health.

The gene calls are TRBV11-3 and TRBJ2-1, with a weak D call TRBD2 (7 bases). V was pared by 1 base and J by 5 bases, with 18 bases between. The CDR3 spans 17 residues. Germline V lookup: CDR1 SGHNT, CDR2 YENEEA. DNA for the CDR3: TGTGCCAGCAGCTTAGCCCCCATACTAGGGGGGGACAATGAGCAGTTCTTC. It specifies CASSLAPILGGDNEQFF. Full variable domain (missing parts from reference TRBV11-3 and TRBJ2-1): EAGVVQSPRYKIIEKKQPVAFWCNPISGHNTLYWYLQNLGQGPELLIRYENEEAVDDSQLPKDRFSAERLKGVDSTLKIQPAELGDSAVYLCASSLAPILGGDNEQFFGPGTRLTVL.

The chain links TRBV4-1 to TRBJ1-2, with 8 bases aligning to TRBD1. With V trimmed by 0 bases and J by 4 bases, 1 base remained unmatched. CDR3 length equals 14 residues. Germline loops: CDR1 MGHRA, CDR2 YSYEKL. Here the CDR3 reads CASSQETGVYGYTF. The DNA for the CDR3 is TGCGCCAGCAGCCAAGAGACAGGGGTCTATGGCTACACCTTC.

The chain uses TRBV6-6 and TRBJ1-3; D gene unclear. Deletions cut 7 bases from V and 2 bases from J, with 15 bases between. Germline V gene sequence: CDR1 MNHNY, CDR2 SVGAGI (reference sequence). The CDR3 length is 15 residues. The CDR3 loop is CASISEWGAGNTIYF. The CDR3 bases are TGTGCCAGCATCTCGGAGTGGGGTGCTGGAAACACCATATATTTT.

The chain combines TRBV19 with TRBJ2-5; 11 nucleotides line up with TRBD1. Germline V gene lookup returns CDR1 LNHDA and CDR2 SQIVND (reference sequence). There are 18 residues in the CDR3. Trimming removed 3 bases from V and 3 bases from J; junction bases left unmatched: 12. The CDR3 DNA sequence: TGTGCCAGTAGTATTCGTTTGAGGAGGGACAGGGGGAAAGAGACCCAGTACTTC. It yields the protein CASSIRLRRDRGKETQYF. The entire variable domain, with the rest obtained from reference TRBV19 and TRBJ2-5, is as follows: DGGITQSPKYLFRKEGQNVTLSCEQNLNHDAMYWYRQDPGQGLRLIYYSQIVNDFQKGDIAEGYSVSREKKESFPLTVTSAQKNPTAFYLCASSIRLRRDRGKETQYFGPGTRLLVL.

Only a few counts were recorded for this clone. This chain links TRBV12-5 with TRBJ2-5; D is unclear. Trimming left V 4 bases short and J 5 bases short, with 5 bases between. From germline, CDR1 is LGHNT and CDR2 FRNRAP. The CDR3 runs 11 residues. In nucleotides, the CDR3 is TGTGCTAGTGGTTCCGGTGAGACCCAGTACTTC. Residues: CASGSGETQYF.

This rearrangement joins TRBV19 to TRBJ1-2, with D unresolved. Germline CDR1 reads LNHDA; CDR2 reads SQIVND (reference sequence). V was trimmed by 3 bases and J by 3 bases, leaving 5 bases between them. The CDR3 is 12 residues long. The DNA for the CDR3 is TGTGCCAGTAGTATCCAGGACTATGGCTACACCTTC. Its protein is CASSIQDYGYTF.

This clone was seen only a few times. The chain is built from TRBV6-5 and TRBJ2-4, with D possibly being TRBD1 (5 bases). Trimming took 4 bases from V and 0 from J, leaving 7 bases between them. This CDR3 is 14 amino acids long. CDR1 is MNHEY and CDR2 is SVGAGI in the germline V gene. For the CDR3, the DNA is TGTGCCAGCAGTTCAGGGCTAGCCAAAAACATTCAGTACTTC. Its translation is CASSSGLAKNIQYF.

This clone was seen once. V is TRBV5-4 and J is TRBJ2-3; 7 bases are shared with TRBD2. Trimming took 4 bases from V and 1 from J; bases not matched to a gene: 6. Germline-derived CDR1 and CDR2 are SGHNT and YYREEE (reference sequence). The CDR3 is 15 residues long. CDR3 protein: CASSAAGAGTDTQYF. The CDR3, as DNA: TGTGCCAGCAGCGCCGCGGGAGCGGGCACAGATACGCAGTATTTT. Complete variable domain (other parts from reference TRBV5-4 and TRBJ2-3): ETGVTQSPTHLIKTRGQQVTLRCSSQSGHNTVSWYQQALGQGPQFIFQYYREEENGRGNFPPRFSGLQFPNYSSELNVNALELDDSALYLCASSAAGAGTDTQYFGPGTRLTVL.

There are a few counts of this clone. V usage is TRBV19 and J usage is TRBJ1-6; perhaps TRBD1 as D (5 bases). Trimming took 6 bases from V and 7 from J, leaving 13 bases between them. The V gene's germline CDR1 is LNHDA and CDR2 SQIVND (reference sequence). The CDR3 runs 14 residues. CDR3 amino acids: CASRSTGTNSPLHF. The CDR3 bases are TGTGCCAGTAGATCCACAGGAACAAATTCACCCCTCCACTTT.

The chain combines TRBV21-1 with TRBJ2-4; TRBD2, as called in the table, went unchecked against the DNA. TRBV21-1 is listed as a pseudogene. The CDR3 sequence is 15 residues long. The CDR3 coding sequence is TGTGCCAGCAGCAAAGATGGAGGGGCCAAAAACATTCAGTACTTC. Protein: CASSKDGGAKNIQYF.

The J gene is TRBJ2-7, the V gene TRBV10-1; D remains unclear. This CDR3 contains 15 residues. V dropped 0 bases and J dropped 0 bases, with 9 bases sitting between them. CDR1 and CDR2 from the germline V gene are WNHNN and SYGVQD (reference sequence). In nucleotides, the CDR3 is TGCGCCAGCAGTGAGTCTCTAAAAAGCTCCTACGAGCAGTACTTC. It codes for CASSESLKSSYEQYF.

The genes are TRBV30 and TRBJ1-2; tentative D call: TRBD1 (5 bases). V lost 1 base and J lost 5, with 17 bases in between. From germline, CDR1 is GTSNPN and CDR2 SVGIG (reference sequence). CDR3 length equals 15 residues. In DNA form, the CDR3 reads TGTGCCTGGAGTGCCTCGGGACCGAACGTATATGGCTACACCTTC. As protein: CAWSASGPNVYGYTF.

V usage is TRBV2 and J usage is TRBJ2-7; TRBD2 matches 7 bases. The CDR3 spans 14 residues. Germline CDR1 reads SNHLY; CDR2 reads FYNNEI. The V segment lost 4 bases and the J segment 6 bases; nucleotides outside the gene matches: 9. Here the CDR3 reads CASSGLAVKGEQYF. CDR3 in DNA: TGTGCCAGCAGTGGGCTAGCGGTAAAGGGCGAGCAGTACTTC. Based on the CDR3 plus reference TRBV2 and TRBJ2-7, the full variable domain is EPEVTQTPSHQVTQMGQEVILRCVPISNHLYFYWYRQILGQKVEFLVSFYNNEISEKSEIFDDQFSVERPDGSNFTLKIRSTKLEDSAMYFCASSGLAVKGEQYFGPGTRLTVT.

This clone was seen ten or more times. V gene TRBV19 combines with J gene TRBJ2-7; 8 positions agree with TRBD1. Trimming removed 6 bases from V and 4 bases from J; junction bases left unmatched: 8. The CDR3 is 14 residues long. Germline V gene lookup returns CDR1 LNHDA and CDR2 SQIVND (reference sequence). CDR3 in amino acids: CASSRTGLGYEQYF. The CDR3 DNA reads TGTGCCAGTAGCAGGACAGGGCTTGGGTACGAGCAGTACTTC.

The CDR3: CASSQDPSGVLSTDTQYF. CDR3 sequence (DNA): TGCGCCAGCAGCCAAGATCCCAGCGGGGTCCTCAGCACAGATACGCAGTATTTT. The chain carries TRBV4-1 and TRBJ2-3, with 7 bases identical to TRBD2. The V gene end was trimmed by 0 bases and the J gene end by 0 bases; junction bases not matched to a gene: 9. From germline, CDR1 is MGHRA and CDR2 YSYEKL. The CDR3 runs to 18 residues.

The chain has TRBV25-1 and TRBJ2-7; TRBD2 aligns across 7 bases. The CDR3 is 16 amino acids. V shed 2 bases and J 4 bases; nucleotides not matched to a gene: 11. Germline lookup yields CDR1 MGHDK and CDR2 SYGVNS. CDR3 DNA sequence: TGTGCCAGCAGTGAAGTCTCGGAGAGGACTAGTTACGAGCAGTACTTC. It yields the protein CASSEVSERTSYEQYF.

Worth noting for this clone: The sample carries other DNA sequences with the same CDR3. CDR3 loop: CASSVGETQYF. DNA of the CDR3: TGTGCCAGCAGTGTCGGAGAGACCCAGTACTTC. V and J are TRBV6-5 and TRBJ2-5; no clear D. With 5 bases removed from V and 4 bases from J, the gap between germline ends came to 5 bases. CDR3 length: 11 amino acids. The germline V gene has CDR1 MNHEY and CDR2 SVGAGI.

The chain employs TRBV4-1 and TRBJ2-3; D is perhaps TRBD2 (5 bases). CDR1 MGHRA and CDR2 YSYEKL come from the germline V gene. V dropped 0 bases and J dropped 3 bases, with 10 bases sitting between them. The CDR3 runs to 15 residues. CDR3 residues: CASSQEVAFTDTQYF. As DNA, the CDR3 is TGCGCCAGCAGCCAAGAAGTAGCGTTTACAGATACGCAGTATTTT.

The rearrangement joins TRBV4-1 to TRBJ2-2; D possibly corresponds to TRBD2 (5 bases). V lost 3 bases, J lost 5 bases, and 7 bases lay in between. Germline V gene sequence: CDR1 MGHRA, CDR2 YSYEKL. This CDR3 comprises 13 residues. CDR3 sequence (DNA): TGCGCCAGCAGCCAGAAGCGGACCGGGGAGCTGTTTTTT. Its translation is CASSQKRTGELFF.